Presented here are 5 T cell receptor beta chains from one specimen sequenced in a study of T cell responses to AZD1222 COVID-19 vaccine. Repertoires were generated with immunoSEQ multiplex PCR, while TCRdb's copy carries only in-frame clones and drops some. This table has tens of thousands of clones, under 90% appearing once. The material sequenced was peripheral blood, taken on day 0 of AZD1222 vaccination. The receptors here all came from an adult in good health.

V gene TRBV5-4 combines with J gene TRBJ2-5, with TRBD2 as a possible D gene (5 bases). Trimming pared 4 bases from V and 6 bases from J, leaving 13 bases between. CDR1 and CDR2 (germline): SGHNT, YYREEE (reference sequence). The CDR3 is made up of 13 amino acids. The CDR3 DNA reads TGTGCCAGCAGCCTAGACTACCGACAGACCCAGTACTTC. This translates into CASSLDYRQTQYF.

V is TRBV13 and J is TRBJ1-1; TRBD1 agrees at 8 bases. The CDR3 consists of 14 residues. J gave up 1 base and V 6 bases, and 4 bases lay outside the gene matches. Germline V gene data show CDR1 as PRHDT and CDR2 as FYEKMQ (reference sequence). In nucleotides, the CDR3 is TGTGCCAGCAGAAACGGACAGGGGAACACTGAAGCTTTCTTT. Residues: CASRNGQGNTEAFF.

The gene calls are TRBV5-1 and TRBJ1-3, with TRBD1 as a possible D gene (6 bases). The CDR3 is made up of 15 amino acids. Germline V gene data show CDR1 as SGHRS and CDR2 as YFSETQ. V was pared by 4 bases and J by 2 bases, with 13 bases between. CDR3 residues: CASSVGGPPGNTIYF. In DNA, the CDR3 is TGCGCCAGCAGCGTGGGGGGGCCCCCTGGAAACACCATATATTTT.

The chain carries TRBV10-3 and TRBJ2-7; 9 bases fit TRBD1. V gave up 9 bases and J gave up 2 bases; unmatched junction bases: 11. The CDR3 covers 15 residues. Germline CDR1 ENHRY, CDR2 SYGVKD. The CDR3 is CAIGTGMGATYEQYF. The CDR3 bases are TGTGCCATTGGGACAGGGATGGGTGCAACCTACGAGCAGTACTTC.

The chain recombines TRBV4-1 with TRBJ2-3; 7 nucleotides line up with TRBD1. The V gene end was trimmed by 4 bases and the J gene end by 2 bases; junction bases not matched to a gene: 6. Germline V gene data show CDR1 as MGHRA and CDR2 as YSYEKL. This CDR3 comprises 15 residues. The CDR3 is CASSLSGTATDTQYF. CDR3 nucleotide sequence: TGCGCCAGCAGCCTATCCGGGACAGCCACAGATACGCAGTATTTT.